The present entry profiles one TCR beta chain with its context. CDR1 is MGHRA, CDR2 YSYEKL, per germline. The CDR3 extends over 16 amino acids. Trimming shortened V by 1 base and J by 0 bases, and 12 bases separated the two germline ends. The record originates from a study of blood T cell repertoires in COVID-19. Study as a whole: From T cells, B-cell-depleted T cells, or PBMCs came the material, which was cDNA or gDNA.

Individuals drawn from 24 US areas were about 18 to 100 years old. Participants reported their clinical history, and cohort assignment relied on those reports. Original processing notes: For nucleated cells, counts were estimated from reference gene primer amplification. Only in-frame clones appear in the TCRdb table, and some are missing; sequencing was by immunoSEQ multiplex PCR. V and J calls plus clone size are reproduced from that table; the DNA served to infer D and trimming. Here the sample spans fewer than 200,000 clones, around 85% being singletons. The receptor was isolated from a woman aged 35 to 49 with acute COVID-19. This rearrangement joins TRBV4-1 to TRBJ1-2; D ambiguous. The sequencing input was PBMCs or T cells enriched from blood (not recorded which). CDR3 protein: CASSQVQTTANYGYTF. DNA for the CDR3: TGCGCCAGCAGCCAAGTACAGACAACAGCTAACTATGGCTACACCTTC.